This entry lists 8 T cell receptor beta chains sequenced from one sample in a study of radiotherapy plus CTLA-4 blockade in lung cancer. The table came from immunoSEQ multiplex PCR; TCRdb's copy has only in-frame clones and leaves some out. The table includes tens of thousands of clones, around 87% detected once. The sample was peripheral blood, taken from a patient treated with radiotherapy plus ipilimumab. Source of these receptors: a human donor with non-small cell lung cancer that progressed on radiotherapy plus ipilimumab.

The rearrangement joins TRBV9 to TRBJ1-5; TRBD1 agrees at 9 bases. The junction had 1 base not matched to a gene; V was cut back by 2 bases and J by 4 bases. Germline values: CDR1 SGDLS, CDR2 YYNGEE. The CDR3 has 14 amino acids. The CDR3 DNA reads as TGTGCCAGCAGCGTCGGACAGGGGAATCAGCCCCAGCATTTT. This gives the protein CASSVGQGNQPQHF.

V is TRBV5-1 and J is TRBJ1-4; D gene uncertain. Germline lookup yields CDR1 SGHRS and CDR2 YFSETQ. This CDR3 is built from 14 residues. The V gene lost 2 bases and the J gene lost 10 bases, with 15 bases spanning the gap. The CDR3 loop reads CASSLGQEGGKLFF. The CDR3 DNA sequence: TGCGCCAGCAGCTTAGGTCAGGAAGGTGGAAAACTGTTTTTT.

CDR3 residues: CASSYSARGETQYF. The DNA for the CDR3 is TGTGCCAGCAGTTACTCTGCGCGTGGGGAGACCCAGTACTTC. The gene calls are TRBV6-5 and TRBJ2-5; the D is unclear. V lost 0 bases to trimming and J lost 5 bases, with 10 bases between them. In germline, CDR1 is MNHEY, CDR2 SVGAGI. The CDR3 length is 14 residues.

A remark on this clone: The same CDR3 also results from other DNA sequences found in this sample. The chain employs TRBV27 and TRBJ2-7; the match to TRBD2 covers 7 bases. With 3 bases clipped from V and 4 bases from J, the junction kept 3 bases outside the gene matches. Looked up from germline, CDR1 is MNHEY and CDR2 is SMNVEV (reference sequence). The CDR3 runs to 13 residues. The DNA for the CDR3 is TGTGCCAGCAGTTTGGTTAGCGGGTACGAGCAGTACTTC. This gives the protein CASSLVSGYEQYF.

The V gene is TRBV27, the J gene TRBJ1-3; TRBD1 matches 7 bases. V was clipped by 6 bases and J by 6 bases; unmatched bases: 14. This CDR3 comprises 16 residues. Germline V gene sequence: CDR1 MNHEY, CDR2 SMNVEV (reference sequence). The CDR3 DNA sequence: TGTGCCAGCAGGCACCCCCTCGGGACAGCTCCAAACACCATATATTTT. Its protein is CASRHPLGTAPNTIYF.

The chain recombines TRBV2 with TRBJ1-5, with unresolved D. The CDR3 consists of 15 residues. Trimming pared 4 bases from V and 6 bases from J, leaving 16 bases between. CDR1 is SNHLY and CDR2 is FYNNEI in the germline V gene. CDR3 nucleotides: TGTGCCAGCAGTGCCGGACGGAATGTCGGTCAGCCCCAGCATTTT. Its translation is CASSAGRNVGQPQHF.

The chain carries TRBV11-2 and TRBJ1-2; perhaps TRBD1 as D (6 bases). Per germline, CDR1 SGHAT and CDR2 FQNNGV. The CDR3 consists of 15 residues. The V end was cut by 5 bases, the J end by 4 bases, with 17 bases between. Here the CDR3 reads CASSVGGRDLYGYTF. Here the CDR3 DNA reads TGTGCCAGCAGCGTCGGGGGCAGAGACCTCTATGGCTACACCTTC.

The chain links TRBV7-2 to TRBJ2-5, with 12 bases fitting TRBD2. CDR1 is SGHTA and CDR2 is FQGNSA in the germline V gene. The junction had 4 bases not matched to a gene; V was cut back by 0 bases and J by 2 bases. The CDR3 extends over 17 amino acids. The CDR3 region has the DNA TGTGCCAGCAGCTTAGCCCGACTAGCGGGAGTACAAGAGACCCAGTACTTC. This codes for CASSLARLAGVQETQYF.